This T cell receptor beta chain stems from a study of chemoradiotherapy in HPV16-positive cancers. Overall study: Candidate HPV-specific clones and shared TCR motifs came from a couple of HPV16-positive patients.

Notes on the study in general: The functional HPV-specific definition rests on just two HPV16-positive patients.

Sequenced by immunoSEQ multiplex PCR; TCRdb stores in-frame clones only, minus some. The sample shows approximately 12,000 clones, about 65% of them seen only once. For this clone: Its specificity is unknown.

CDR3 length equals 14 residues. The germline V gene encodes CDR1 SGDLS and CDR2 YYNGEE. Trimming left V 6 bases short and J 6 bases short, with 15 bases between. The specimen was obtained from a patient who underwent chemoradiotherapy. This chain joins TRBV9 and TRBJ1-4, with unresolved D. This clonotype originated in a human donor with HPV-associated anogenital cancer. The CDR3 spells CASTRTLTDEKLFF. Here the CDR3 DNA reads TGTGCCAGCACCCGGACTCTAACCGATGAAAAACTGTTTTTT. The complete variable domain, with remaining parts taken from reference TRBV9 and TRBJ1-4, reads DSGVTQTPKHLITATGQRVTLRCSPRSGDLSVYWYQQSLDQGLQFLIQYYNGEERAKGNILERFSAQQFPDLHSELNLSSLELGDSALYFCASTRTLTDEKLFFGSGTQLSVL.